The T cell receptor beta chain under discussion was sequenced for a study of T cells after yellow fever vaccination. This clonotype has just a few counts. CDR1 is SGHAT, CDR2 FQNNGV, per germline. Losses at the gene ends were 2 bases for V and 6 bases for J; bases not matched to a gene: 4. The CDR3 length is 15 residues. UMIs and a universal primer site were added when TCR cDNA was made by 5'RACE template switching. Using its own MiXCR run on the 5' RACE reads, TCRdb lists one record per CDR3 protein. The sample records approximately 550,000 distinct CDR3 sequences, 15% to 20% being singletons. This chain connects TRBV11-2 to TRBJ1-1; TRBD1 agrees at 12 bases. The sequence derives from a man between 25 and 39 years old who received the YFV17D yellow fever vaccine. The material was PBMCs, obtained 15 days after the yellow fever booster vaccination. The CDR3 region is CASSLLGTGGSEAFF. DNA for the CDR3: TGTGCCAGCAGCTTACTTGGGACAGGGGGCTCTGAAGCTTTCTTT.